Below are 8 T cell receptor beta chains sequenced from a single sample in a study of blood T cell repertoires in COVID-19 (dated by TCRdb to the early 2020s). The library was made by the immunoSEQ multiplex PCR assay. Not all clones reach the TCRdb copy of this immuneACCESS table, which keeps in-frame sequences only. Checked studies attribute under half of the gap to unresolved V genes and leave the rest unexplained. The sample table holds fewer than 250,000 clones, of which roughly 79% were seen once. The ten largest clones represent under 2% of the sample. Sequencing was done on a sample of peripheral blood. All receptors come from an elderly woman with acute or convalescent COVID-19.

The CDR3, as DNA: TGTGCCAGCAGGGCCGGACTGAATACGCAGTATTTT. It translates to CASRAGLNTQYF. The chain is built from TRBV12-3 or TRBV12-4 and TRBJ2-3; tentatively, D is TRBD2 (5 bases). The CDR3 runs 12 residues. V dropped 6 bases and J dropped 7 bases, with 11 bases sitting between them.

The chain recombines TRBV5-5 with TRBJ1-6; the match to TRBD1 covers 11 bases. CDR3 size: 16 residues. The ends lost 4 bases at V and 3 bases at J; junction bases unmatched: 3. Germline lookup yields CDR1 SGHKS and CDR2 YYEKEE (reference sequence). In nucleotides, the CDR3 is TGTGCCAGCAGCAAGGACAGGGGGCACTATAATTCACCCCTCCACTTT. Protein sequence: CASSKDRGHYNSPLHF.

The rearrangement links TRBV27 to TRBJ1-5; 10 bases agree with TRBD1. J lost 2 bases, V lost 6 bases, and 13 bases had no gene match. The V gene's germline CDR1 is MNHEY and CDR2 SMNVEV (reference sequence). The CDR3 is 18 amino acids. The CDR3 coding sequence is TGTGCCAGCAGCCCCCGGGACAGGGGATCGACGCGCAATCAGCCCCAGCATTTT. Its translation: CASSPRDRGSTRNQPQHF.

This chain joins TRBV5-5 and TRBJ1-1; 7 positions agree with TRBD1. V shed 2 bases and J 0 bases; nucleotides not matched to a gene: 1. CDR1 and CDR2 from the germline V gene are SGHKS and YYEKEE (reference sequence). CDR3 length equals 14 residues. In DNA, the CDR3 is TGTGCCAGCAGCTTTGGGACAGTGAACACTGAAGCTTTCTTT. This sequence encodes CASSFGTVNTEAFF.

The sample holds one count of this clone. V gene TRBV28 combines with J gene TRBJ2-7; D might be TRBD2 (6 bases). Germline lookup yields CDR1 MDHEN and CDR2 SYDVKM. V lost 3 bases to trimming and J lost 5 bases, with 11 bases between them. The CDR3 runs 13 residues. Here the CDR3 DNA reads TGTGCCAGCAGTTTGGTTTCGGGGGACGAGCAGTACTTC. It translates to CASSLVSGDEQYF.

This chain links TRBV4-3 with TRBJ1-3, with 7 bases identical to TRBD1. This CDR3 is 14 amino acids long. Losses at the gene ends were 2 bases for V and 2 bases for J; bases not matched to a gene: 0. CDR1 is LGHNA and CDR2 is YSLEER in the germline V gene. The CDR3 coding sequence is TGCGCCAGCAGCCAAACAGGGGCTGGAAACACCATATATTTT. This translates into CASSQTGAGNTIYF.

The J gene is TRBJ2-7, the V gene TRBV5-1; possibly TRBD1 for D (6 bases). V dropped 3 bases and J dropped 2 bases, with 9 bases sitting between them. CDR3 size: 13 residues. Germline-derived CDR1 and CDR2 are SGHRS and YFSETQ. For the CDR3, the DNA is TGCGCCAGCAGCTCCCGGGACACCTACGAGCAGTACTTC. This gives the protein CASSSRDTYEQYF.

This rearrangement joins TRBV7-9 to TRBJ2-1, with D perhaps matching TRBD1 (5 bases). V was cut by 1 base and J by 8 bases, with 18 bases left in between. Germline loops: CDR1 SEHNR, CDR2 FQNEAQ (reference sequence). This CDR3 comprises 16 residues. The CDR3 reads CASSLGWGPSEHEQFF. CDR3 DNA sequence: TGTGCCAGCAGCTTAGGTTGGGGCCCAAGCGAGCATGAGCAGTTCTTC.